Listed below are T cell receptor beta chains from one sample, sequenced in a study of blood T cell repertoires in COVID-19. The data were produced by immunoSEQ multiplex PCR, yet TCRdb's version contains in-frame clones alone and is incomplete. In the table there are some 520,000 clones, roughly 87% of which are singletons. Sequenced: peripheral blood. All receptors come from a man between 18 and 35 years old with COVID-19, enrolled during active disease. Both conserved end residues are part of each CDR3. The D gene is left open where the match is weak. Expanded clones are given a class, and other clones once, few, many or no size at all.

>TRBD1|.|TRBV7-9|TRBJ2-1
CASSLEAGGIDEQFF
TGTGCCAGCAGCTTAGAGGCAGGGGGCATCGATGAGCAGTTCTTC
>.|.|TRBV27|TRBJ2-7
CASSPWGVGEQYF
TGTGCCAGCAGTCCCTGGGGGGTGGGCGAGCAGTACTTC
>.|.|TRBV5-4|TRBJ2-3
CASSPEPSPSTDTQYF
TGTGCCAGCAGCCCCGAGCCTAGCCCTAGCACAGATACGCAGTATTTT
>.|.|TRBV2|TRBJ1-5
CASSVDINSNQPQHF
TGTGCCAGCAGTGTCGACATTAATAGCAATCAGCCCCAGCATTTT
>.|once|TRBV12-3/TRBV12-4|TRBJ2-1
CASSPRTVNEQFF
TGTGCCAGCAGCCCCCGGACAGTTAATGAGCAGTTCTTC
>TRBD2|.|TRBV5-6|TRBJ2-1
CASSLLGLAGYNEQFF
TGTGCCAGCAGCTTGCTGGGACTAGCGGGGTACAATGAGCAGTTCTTC
>.|.|TRBV6-5|TRBJ1-5
CASSRTAYSNQPQHF
TGTGCCAGCAGCCGGACAGCGTATAGCAATCAGCCCCAGCATTTT
>TRBD2|.|TRBV5-1|TRBJ2-3
CASSLTSGGQTDTQYF
TGCGCCAGCAGCTTGACTAGCGGGGGGCAAACAGATACGCAGTATTTT
>.|.|TRBV3-1/TRBV3-2|TRBJ1-3
CASSQDYQPPQGAFGNTIYF
TGTGCCAGCAGCCAAGACTATCAACCCCCACAGGGAGCTTTTGGAAACACCATATATTTT
>.|.|TRBV24-1|TRBJ2-6
CATSDLLPFGGGTGANVLTF
TGTGCCACCAGTGATTTGCTCCCCTTCGGGGGTGGGACTGGGGCCAACGTCCTGACTTTC
>TRBD1|.|TRBV30|TRBJ1-4
CAWSPRGQGGEKLFF
TGTGCCTGGAGCCCACGGGGACAGGGAGGTGAAAAACTGTTTTTT
>.|.|TRBV5-1|TRBJ2-5
CASSHSGQETQYF
TGCGCCAGCAGCCACAGCGGTCAAGAGACCCAGTACTTC
>.|.|TRBV21-1|TRBJ2-3
CASSKLRSGGFQGTDTQYF
TGTGCCAGCAGCAAACTGAGGTCGGGAGGCTTCCAAGGCACAGATACGCAGTATTTT
>.|.|TRBV5-1|TRBJ1-1
CASSLRDLNSNTEAFF
TGCGCCAGCAGCTTGCGGGACTTGAATTCGAACACTGAAGCTTTCTTT
>TRBD2|.|TRBV11-2|TRBJ2-7
CASSFLAGGLYEQYF
TGTGCCAGCAGCTTCCTAGCGGGAGGACTCTACGAGCAGTACTTC
>TRBD1|.|TRBV18|TRBJ2-1
CASSQTGQNNEQFF
TGTGCCAGCTCTCAAACGGGACAGAACAATGAGCAGTTCTTC
>.|.|TRBV4-1|TRBJ2-3
CASSQSPLDRIITDTQYF
TGCGCCAGCAGCCAGTCACCCTTAGACAGGATCATCACAGATACGCAGTATTTT
>TRBD1|.|TRBV7-9|TRBJ2-7
CATLRDSTYEQYF
TGTGCCACCCTACGGGACAGCACCTACGAGCAGTACTTC
>.|.|TRBV4-2|TRBJ2-1
CASSQDGVAFYNEQFF
TGTGCCAGCAGCCAAGATGGAGTAGCTTTTTACAATGAGCAGTTCTTC
>.|.|TRBV14|TRBJ2-4
CASSQDDTIQYF
TGTGCCAGCAGCCAAGACGATACAATACAGTACTTC
>.|.|TRBV5-1|TRBJ1-1
CASSLQGGGYMNTEAFF
TGCGCCAGCAGCTTGCAGGGAGGTGGGTACATGAACACTGAAGCTTTCTTT
>TRBD1|.|TRBV13|TRBJ2-5
CASSSGQAQYF
TGTGCCAGCAGCTCGGGACAGGCCCAGTACTTC
>TRBD2|.|TRBV10-3|TRBJ2-5
CAISEIVRGGPETQYF
TGTGCCATCAGTGAAATTGTGCGGGGGGGGCCAGAGACCCAGTACTTC
>TRBD1|.|TRBV7-9|TRBJ2-2
CASSYLQGTGGELFF
TGTGCCAGCAGCTACTTACAGGGGACGGGCGGGGAGCTGTTTTTT
>.|.|TRBV18|TRBJ1-6
CASSPDRIESPLHF
TGTGCCAGCTCCCCCGACAGGATTGAATCACCCCTCCACTTT
>TRBD2|.|TRBV10-2|TRBJ2-1
CASGAGGSYNEQFF
TGCGCCAGCGGAGCGGGAGGATCCTACAATGAGCAGTTCTTC
>.|.|TRBV2|TRBJ1-2
CASMGAFYGYTF
TGTGCCAGCATGGGGGCATTCTATGGCTACACCTTC
>.|.|TRBV3-1/TRBV3-2|TRBJ2-5
CASSLLRETQYF
TGTGCCAGCAGCCTCCTACGGGAGACCCAGTACTTC
>.|few|TRBV6-1|TRBJ2-7
CASSEQGFYEQYF
TGTGCCAGCAGTGAACAGGGATTCTACGAGCAGTACTTC
>TRBD2|.|TRBV6-5|TRBJ2-1
CASTTPLAPNNEQFF
TGTGCCAGCACCACCCCACTAGCGCCGAACAATGAGCAGTTCTTC
>TRBD1|.|TRBV5-1|TRBJ1-1
CASSGTGGAAEAFF
TGCGCCAGCAGCGGGACAGGGGGGGCCGCTGAAGCTTTCTTT
>TRBD1|.|TRBV7-7|TRBJ2-1
CASSLNAWTGAGNEQFF
TGTGCCAGCAGCTTAAATGCCTGGACAGGGGCAGGGAATGAGCAGTTCTTC
>.|.|TRBV7-9|TRBJ2-7
CASSLGTQDEQYF
TGTGCCAGCAGCTTAGGTACCCAGGACGAGCAGTACTTC
>.|.|TRBV5-1|TRBJ1-3
CASSLAALGAARGNTIYF
TGCGCCAGCAGCTTGGCGGCACTGGGGGCCGCGCGAGGAAACACCATATATTTT
>.|.|TRBV5-4|TRBJ2-5
CASSTNPLETQYF
TGTGCCAGCAGCACTAATCCTCTGGAGACCCAGTACTTC
>TRBD1|.|TRBV15|TRBJ1-1
CATSRDPTGEAFF
TGTGCCACCAGCAGAGACCCGACAGGGGAAGCTTTCTTT
>.|.|TRBV27|TRBJ1-1
CASRVRANTEAFF
TGTGCCAGCAGGGTCAGGGCGAACACTGAAGCTTTCTTT
>.|.|TRBV11-2|TRBJ1-1
CASSLDRETGAFF
TGTGCCAGCAGCTTAGATCGGGAGACTGGGGCTTTCTTT
>TRBD1|.|TRBV3-1/TRBV3-2|TRBJ1-6
CASSHDRVHSPLHF
TGTGCCAGCAGCCATGACAGGGTACATTCACCCCTCCACTTT
>.|.|TRBV11-2|TRBJ2-6
CASSLVRQGRDGANVLTF
TGTGCCAGCAGCTTAGTTCGGCAGGGAAGGGATGGGGCCAACGTCCTGACTTTC
>.|once|TRBV5-1|TRBJ2-2
CASSRETGPNTGELFF
TGCGCCAGCAGCAGAGAGACAGGACCGAACACCGGGGAGCTGTTTTTT
>TRBD2|.|TRBV6-1|TRBJ2-2
CASSVQILAGAAGELFF
TGTGCCAGCAGTGTACAAATTCTAGCGGGAGCTGCCGGGGAGCTGTTTTTT
>.|.|TRBV24-1|TRBJ2-3
CATNRALYTDTQYF
TGTGCCACCAACAGGGCCCTATACACAGATACGCAGTATTTT
>.|.|TRBV6-5|TRBJ1-2
CASGTRRYGYTF
TGTGCCAGCGGGACACGGCGGTATGGCTACACCTTC
>TRBD1|.|TRBV3-1/TRBV3-2|TRBJ2-7
CASSQGLRDRAYEQYF
TGTGCCAGCAGCCAAGGACTCCGGGACAGAGCCTACGAGCAGTACTTC